The rows below give T cell receptor beta chains drawn from one sample of a study of blood T cell repertoires in COVID-19. TCRdb's copy holds only in-frame clones and misses some; the assay was immunoSEQ multiplex PCR. The sample contains 210,000 or so clones, almost 90% of which appear only once. The sequenced material came from peripheral blood. These receptors all come from a man between 18 and 29 years old with active or convalescent COVID-19. CDR3s include the opening cysteine and the closing phenylalanine or tryptophan. A D gene is named only where the DNA matches it firmly. A clone size is listed for some rows: how often the clone was seen (once, few, many), or a class if it is expanded.

j_call clone_size v_call d_call cdr3_aa cdr3_nt
TRBJ1-2 . TRBV19 TRBD1 CASTDPTGSGSYTF TGTGCCAGTACCGATCCGACAGGGTCGGGGAGCTACACCTTC
TRBJ2-1 . TRBV4-3 TRBD2 CASSPRLADPVTSYNEQFF TGCGCCAGCAGCCCGAGGCTAGCGGACCCCGTAACCTCCTACAATGAGCAGTTCTTC
TRBJ1-2 . TRBV6-4 . CASSDRGSDGYTF TGTGCCAGCAGTGACAGGGGCAGCGATGGCTACACCTTC
TRBJ2-1 . TRBV7-2 TRBD2 CASSLAVSSGSIDEQFF TGTGCCAGCAGCTTAGCAGTTTCTAGCGGGAGTATCGATGAGCAGTTCTTC
TRBJ2-5 . TRBV19 . CASSIDGGTQYF TGTGCCAGTAGTATAGACGGAGGGACCCAGTACTTC
TRBJ2-3 once TRBV19 . CASSIGTGVNTDTQYF TGTGCCAGTAGTATTGGGACGGGAGTTAACACAGATACGCAGTATTTT
TRBJ1-3 . TRBV18 TRBD1 CASSTGDHSGNTIYF TGTGCCAGCTCAACAGGGGATCACTCTGGAAACACCATATATTTT
TRBJ2-3 . TRBV5-1 TRBD2 CASSLGWLSSGSLVQGDTQYF TGCGCCAGCAGCTTGGGTTGGCTCTCTAGCGGGAGTCTGGTTCAAGGAGATACGCAGTATTTT
TRBJ2-6 . TRBV3-1/TRBV3-2 . CASTRRQLSSGANVLTF TGTGCCAGCACGCGACGACAGCTGAGCTCTGGGGCCAACGTCCTGACTTTC
TRBJ1-2 once TRBV6-5 TRBD1 CASSKTGTGVSGYTF TGTGCCAGCAGCAAAACCGGGACAGGGGTGAGTGGCTACACCTTC
TRBJ1-2 . TRBV4-3 . CASSHGTSNYGYTF TGCGCCAGCAGCCACGGGACATCTAACTATGGCTACACCTTC
TRBJ1-1 . TRBV28 TRBD1 CASSLRQGVGNTEAFF TGTGCCAGCAGTTTACGACAGGGCGTTGGGAACACTGAAGCTTTCTTT
TRBJ2-7 . TRBV28 TRBD2 CASRTGLARSYEQYF TGTGCCAGCAGGACGGGACTAGCGCGCTCCTACGAGCAGTACTTC
TRBJ2-2 . TRBV5-1 . CASTAPSVGPRTGELFF TGCGCCAGCACCGCACCTTCTGTGGGCCCTCGGACCGGGGAGCTGTTTTTT
TRBJ2-5 once TRBV19 . CASSIVAAVETQYF TGTGCCAGTAGTATAGTGGCGGCAGTGGAGACCCAGTACTTC
TRBJ2-1 few TRBV9 TRBD1 CASSITGGSFDEQFF TGTGCCAGCAGCATCACAGGGGGAAGTTTCGATGAGCAGTTCTTC
TRBJ2-5 . TRBV9 TRBD2 CASSVVSGRAAIQETQYF TGTGCCAGCAGCGTGGTCAGCGGGAGGGCCGCGATCCAAGAGACCCAGTACTTC
TRBJ2-1 . TRBV6-2/TRBV6-3 . CASSPGTYNEQFF TGTGCCAGCAGTCCCGGGACTTACAATGAGCAGTTCTTC
TRBJ1-2 few TRBV7-9 . CASSLIGLGGDGYTF TGTGCCAGCAGCTTAATTGGGCTGGGAGGAGATGGCTACACCTTC
TRBJ2-5 . TRBV12-3/TRBV12-4 . CATSTGSGETQYF TGTGCCACCTCGACAGGGAGCGGGGAGACCCAGTACTTC
TRBJ1-6 once TRBV7-9 . CASSAEGASPLHF TGTGCCAGCAGCGCAGAAGGAGCTTCACCCCTCCACTTT
TRBJ1-5 . TRBV18 TRBD1 CASSPQGAMGKQPQHF TGTGCCAGCTCCCCACAGGGGGCGATGGGAAAACAGCCCCAGCATTTT
TRBJ2-7 few TRBV18 TRBD2 CASSPPSGSFSYEQYF TGTGCCAGCTCACCACCTAGCGGGAGCTTTTCCTACGAGCAGTACTTC
TRBJ2-1 . TRBV19 . CASSIATGSSYNEQFF TGTGCCAGTAGTATCGCCACAGGGAGCTCCTACAATGAGCAGTTCTTC
TRBJ1-1 . TRBV6-1 TRBD1 CASSEMGAGGPAFF TGTGCCAGCAGTGAAATGGGGGCAGGGGGCCCGGCTTTCTTT
TRBJ2-1 . TRBV27 TRBD1 CASTYRGPGLDEQFF TGTGCCAGCACTTACAGGGGGCCCGGGTTAGATGAGCAGTTCTTC
TRBJ1-2 . TRBV10-3 . CAIRPSIDRPGNYGYTF TGTGCCATCAGGCCGTCGATAGACAGGCCGGGTAACTATGGCTACACCTTC
TRBJ2-7 once TRBV4-2 . CASSQVGYEQYF TGTGCCAGCAGCCAAGTCGGCTACGAGCAGTACTTC
TRBJ1-1 . TRBV12-5 . CASGLGEVLRGSNTEAFF TGTGCTAGTGGTTTGGGTGAAGTCCTCAGGGGTTCAAACACTGAAGCTTTCTTT
TRBJ2-3 . TRBV6-5 . CASSHEAVLDTQYF TGTGCCAGCAGTCACGAAGCGGTTTTAGATACGCAGTATTTT
TRBJ2-1 . TRBV11-2 . CASSLAYYNEQFF TGTGCCAGCAGCTTAGCCTACTACAATGAGCAGTTCTTC
TRBJ1-4 . TRBV19 . CASSTHQTGNEKLFF TGTGCCAGTAGTACCCACCAGACGGGGAATGAAAAACTGTTTTTT
TRBJ1-2 . TRBV6-5 . CASTSYPAGNYGYTF TGTGCCAGCACCTCTTACCCGGCAGGCAACTATGGCTACACCTTC
TRBJ1-1 . TRBV6-2/TRBV6-3 . CASSYSSPEAFF TGTGCCAGCAGTTACTCTAGCCCTGAAGCTTTCTTT
TRBJ2-1 . TRBV18 TRBD2 CASSPLTESGTSGSKRYNEQFF TGTGCCAGCTCACCCCTGACTGAGTCAGGGACTAGCGGGAGCAAAAGGTACAATGAGCAGTTCTTC
TRBJ2-2 . TRBV19 . CASSTLQGGNTGELFF TGTGCCAGTAGTACCTTACAGGGCGGAAACACCGGGGAGCTGTTTTTT
TRBJ2-3 . TRBV28 . CASSFERAHDTQYF TGTGCCAGCAGCTTCGAGCGGGCACACGATACGCAGTATTTT
TRBJ2-7 . TRBV18 . CASSPGGQTSSYEQYF TGTGCCAGCTCACCGGGGGGACAGACCAGCTCCTACGAGCAGTACTTC
TRBJ2-7 . TRBV24-1 TRBD1 CATSDGGQGTNEQYF TGTGCCACCAGTGATGGTGGACAGGGAACCAACGAGCAGTACTTC
TRBJ2-1 . TRBV18 TRBD1 CASSPRTQGASSYNEQFF TGTGCCAGCTCACCACGGACGCAGGGGGCCAGCTCCTACAATGAGCAGTTCTTC
TRBJ1-2 . TRBV30 . CAWRSREGLYGYTF TGTGCCTGGCGCTCGCGGGAGGGCCTCTATGGCTACACCTTC